This T cell receptor beta chain was profiled in a study of cytomegalovirus exposure and HLA in healthy donors. Findings and caveats of the study: Cytomegalovirus status was reportedly diagnosed by the classifier with high specificity and sensitivity.

With 60 Vbeta and 13 Jbeta primers, the PCR was carried out. Measured with immunoSEQ multiplex PCR; TCRdb has only the in-frame clones, and not every one. The data contain under 150,000 clones, about 75% of them singletons. The V gene lost 6 bases and the J gene lost 4 bases, with 17 bases spanning the gap. Germline-derived CDR1 and CDR2 are SGHNT and YENEEA. This CDR3 is built from 15 residues. A note on this clone: As yet, its antigen is unknown.

The chain recombines TRBV11-3 with TRBJ2-3; possible D gene TRBD1, 6 bases. The sample comprised PBMCs. The receptor was derived from a woman in her twenties or thirties in good health and CMV-seronegative. The CDR3 region is CASSLQGRVADTQYF. DNA for the CDR3: TGTGCCAGCAGTCTCCAGGGGCGTGTGGCAGATACGCAGTATTTT.